The source of this TCR beta chain is a study of blood T cell repertoires in COVID-19. Study information: The United States, Italy and Spain supplied acute and convalescent COVID-19 samples.

The germline V gene encodes CDR1 SGHTA and CDR2 FQGTGA. The CDR3 loop spans 14 amino acids. The V and J ends lost 5 bases and 6 bases, in that order; junction bases with no gene match: 5. The protocol was immunoSEQ multiplex PCR, while the TCRdb copy is restricted to in-frame clones and leaves out a portion. This sample has 120,000 or so clones, with 65% to 80% found just once. The clonotype comes from a middle-aged man with acute or convalescent COVID-19. The chain carries TRBV7-3 and TRBJ2-2, with 8 nucleotides matching TRBD2. The sequenced sample consisted of peripheral blood. CDR3 residues: CASSPGLGAGELFF. In DNA, the CDR3 is TGTGCCAGCAGCCCGGGACTAGGGGCCGGGGAGCTGTTTTTT.